The rows below give T cell receptor beta chains drawn from one sample of a study of T cell repertoires in cytomegalovirus infection. No antigens are known for them. TCRdb reprocessed the reads with MiXCR, giving one entry per CDR3 protein. The sample consists of some 480,000 distinct CDR3 sequences, roughly 34% of them appearing once. The input for sequencing was cultured PBMCs, taken from culture after CMV antigen stimulation. These receptors were collected from a human donor in good health (CMV status not recorded). Some clones in this sample may be carry-over from other donors' samples. The CDR3 runs from the conserved cysteine through the conserved F or W. The D gene is left open where the match is weak. Clone size appears in some rows only: once, few, many, or a class for an expanded clone.

J gene,clone size,V gene,D gene,CDR3 protein,CDR3 DNA
TRBJ1-1,.,TRBV27,.,CASSPPQRGREAFF,TGTGCCAGCAGTCCCCCCCAGAGGGGGAGGGAAGCTTTCTTT
TRBJ2-1,once,TRBV2,.,CASATTSISGNEQFF,TGTGCCAGCGCAACGACGAGCATCAGTGGAAATGAGCAGTTCTTC
TRBJ2-1,many,TRBV7-2,TRBD2,CASSDGGLGSNNEQFF,TGTGCCAGCAGTGATGGGGGACTAGGATCTAACAATGAGCAGTTCTTC
TRBJ2-2,few,TRBV7-2,TRBD1,CASRQTGTGHTGELFF,TGTGCCAGCAGACAAACCGGGACAGGGCACACCGGGGAGCTGTTTTTT
TRBJ2-1,.,TRBV29-1,.,CSVAIGLARNEQFF,TGCAGCGTCGCCATCGGCCTAGCGAGGAATGAGCAGTTCTTC
TRBJ2-3,.,TRBV20-1,TRBD2,CSAPKITTSAGGTDTQYF,TGCAGTGCTCCGAAGATAACTACTAGCGCAGGAGGCACAGATACGCAGTATTTT
TRBJ1-5,.,TRBV7-3,.,CASSQVGGAGGQPHHF,TGTGCCAGCAGCCAAGTGGGGGGCGCAGGAGGTCAGCCCCACCATTTT
TRBJ2-5,.,TRBV3-1,TRBD2,CASSQKGLAAETQYF,TGTGCCAGCAGCCAAAAGGGACTAGCGGCTGAGACCCAGTACTTC
TRBJ2-7,.,TRBV20-1,.,CSAREVTLNEQYF,TGCAGTGCTAGAGAAGTAACCTTAAACGAGCAGTACTTC
TRBJ2-3,.,TRBV5-6,.,CASSVPGTGTGTDTQYF,TGTGCCAGCAGCGTACCCGGGACGGGAACTGGCACAGATACGCAGTATTTT